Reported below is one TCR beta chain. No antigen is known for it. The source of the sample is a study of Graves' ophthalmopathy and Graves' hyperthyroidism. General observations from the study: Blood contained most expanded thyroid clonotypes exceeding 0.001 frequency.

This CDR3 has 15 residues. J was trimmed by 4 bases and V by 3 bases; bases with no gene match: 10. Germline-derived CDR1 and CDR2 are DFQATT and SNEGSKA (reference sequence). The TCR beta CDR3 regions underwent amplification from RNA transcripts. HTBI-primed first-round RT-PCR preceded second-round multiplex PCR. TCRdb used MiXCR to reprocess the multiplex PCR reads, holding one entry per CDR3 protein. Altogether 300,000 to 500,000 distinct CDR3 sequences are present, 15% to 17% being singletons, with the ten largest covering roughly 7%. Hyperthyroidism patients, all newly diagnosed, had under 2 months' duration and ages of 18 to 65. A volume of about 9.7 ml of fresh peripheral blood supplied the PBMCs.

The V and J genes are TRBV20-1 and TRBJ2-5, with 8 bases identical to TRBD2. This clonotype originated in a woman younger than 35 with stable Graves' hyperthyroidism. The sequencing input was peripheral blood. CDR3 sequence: CSASRVRGGRETQYF. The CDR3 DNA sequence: TGCAGTGCTAGTAGGGTCCGGGGGGGCCGAGAGACCCAGTACTTC.